The table lists the clone carrying this TCR beta chain with a few counts. Multiplex touch-down PCR with TRB-A/B primers amplified rearranged V-D-J TRB sequences. In TCRdb, the multiplex PCR reads were re-called with MiXCR into one record per CDR3 protein. The sample contains roughly 3,100 distinct CDR3 sequences, 45% of which appear only once. This entry is derived from a study of T cell repertoires in aging, cancer and after chemotherapy. Study details: Chronic lymphocytic leukemia patients on fludarabine- or bendamustine-based regimens gave paired samples before and after chemotherapy. Approximately 10 million TCR reads were in the whole dataset.

Trimming took 0 bases from V and 2 from J, leaving 22 bases between them. The CDR3 length is 19 residues. Germline lookup yields CDR1 SGHKS and CDR2 YYEKEE (reference sequence). TCR beta rearrangements were amplified from peripheral blood genomic DNA. The receptor was isolated from a human donor with a blood cancer. The source material was blood. The chain couples TRBV5-5 to TRBJ2-3, with D perhaps TRBD2 (5 bases). CDR3 protein: CASSLVGLASGRFTDTQYF. The CDR3 DNA reads as TGTGCCAGCAGCTTGGTAGGCTTGGCGAGCGGTCGGTTCACAGATACGCAGTATTTT.